This is a list of T cell receptor beta chains from one sample in a study of human T cells and chemical hapten exposure. One entry per CDR3 protein, called by TCRdb with MiXCR from the 5' RACE reads. The sample lists about 140,000 distinct CDR3 sequences, approximately 4% occurring once. The receptors were sampled from a female donor in good health. CDR3s include the opening cysteine and the closing phenylalanine or tryptophan. D genes are given only for firm matches. Size values are once, few and many counts, or a class for expanded clones, and some rows have none.

cdr3_nt cdr3_aa clone_size j_call d_call v_call
TGTGCCAGCAGTGCCTATGGGGACAGTTCCTACGAGCAGTACTTC CASSAYGDSSYEQYF many TRBJ2-7 TRBD1 TRBV6-4
TGCAGTGCTAGAGAGAACCCCTTTGCGGGTGGCTATGGCTACACCTTC CSARENPFAGGYGYTF . TRBJ1-2 . TRBV20-1
TGTGCCAGCAGTCCCTCCCAGGGACCGTACGAGCAGTACTTC CASSPSQGPYEQYF . TRBJ2-7 . TRBV12-3/TRBV12-4
TGTGCCAGCCGAACTAGCGGGCGACCCACAGATACGCAGTATTTT CASRTSGRPTDTQYF many TRBJ2-3 TRBD2 TRBV27
TGTGCCAGCAGCTTTGCGGGGGCGAGCTCCTACAATGAGCAGTTCTTC CASSFAGASSYNEQFF many TRBJ2-1 . TRBV7-6
TGTGCCAGCAGTTACCGAAAAGAGGATGGCTACACCTTC CASSYRKEDGYTF many TRBJ1-2 . TRBV6-6
TGTGCCAGCGGCCCTACGGGGGCCTACACAGATACGCAGTATTTT CASGPTGAYTDTQYF many TRBJ2-3 . TRBV2
TGTGCCAGCAGACGGACAGACGATCAGCCCCAGCATTTT CASRRTDDQPQHF many TRBJ1-5 . TRBV12-3/TRBV12-4
TGTGCCAGCAGTAGACAGCGGAACACCGGGGAGCTGTTTTTT CASSRQRNTGELFF many TRBJ2-2 . TRBV6-4
TGTGCCAGCAGCCTGGGACAGGGGTCCACTAATGAAAAACTGTTTTTT CASSLGQGSTNEKLFF many TRBJ1-4 TRBD1 TRBV12-3/TRBV12-4
TGTGCCAGCAGTGGGATGTGGTCCGGCACAGATACGCAGTATTTT CASSGMWSGTDTQYF many TRBJ2-3 . TRBV27
TGTGCCAGCAATAAGGACAGGGGATTGAACACTGAAGCTTTCTTT CASNKDRGLNTEAFF few TRBJ1-1 TRBD1 TRBV2
TGCGCCAGCAGCAAGGACAGGGGGAACTATGGCTACACCTTC CASSKDRGNYGYTF many TRBJ1-2 TRBD1 TRBV5-1
TGTGCCAGCAGCTTTCTAGCGGGGGCCCAAGAGACCCAGTACTTC CASSFLAGAQETQYF many TRBJ2-5 TRBD2 TRBV7-2
TGTGCCAGCAGTTTATTAAGCGGGGCAGGGAATTCACCCCTCCACTTT CASSLLSGAGNSPLHF many TRBJ1-6 . TRBV12-3/TRBV12-4
TGTGCCAGCAATACAGGCTGGTACGAGCAGTACTTC CASNTGWYEQYF many TRBJ2-7 . TRBV28
TGCAGTGCTAGCTGGGACTTCAAGTCGTCCGAGCAGTACTTC CSASWDFKSSEQYF few TRBJ2-7 . TRBV20-1
TGTGCCAGCAGTTACCGGGACAGGGGCGTCTGGGATGAGCAGTTCTTC CASSYRDRGVWDEQFF many TRBJ2-1 TRBD1 TRBV12-3/TRBV12-4
TGTGCCAGCAGTTTTTGGAGGGAGGATACGCAGTATTTT CASSFWREDTQYF many TRBJ2-3 . TRBV12-3/TRBV12-4
TGTGCCAGCAGCCCAATGGGCTCGCTAACGAACACTGAAGCTTTCTTT CASSPMGSLTNTEAFF many TRBJ1-1 . TRBV5-6